The rows below give T cell receptor beta chains drawn from one sample of a study of neurological immune-mediated disorders. TCRdb reprocessed the 5' RACE reads with MiXCR, giving one entry per CDR3 protein. The sample lists 50,000 or so distinct CDR3 sequences; approximately 16% were seen once. The material sequenced was PBMCs. The receptors stem from a man between 60 and 75 years old in good health. Both conserved end residues are part of each CDR3. Fields, in order: J gene, clone size, D gene, V gene, CDR3 DNA, CDR3 protein. A D gene is named only where the DNA matches it firmly. Not every row has a clone size; where given, it reads once, few, many or a size class.

TRBJ1-2	many	TRBD1	TRBV28	TGTGCCAGCAGTTCCGGGACAGGCGAGCTGCGGGGCTACACCTTC	CASSSGTGELRGYTF
TRBJ1-5	many	NA	TRBV6-2/TRBV6-3	TGTGCCAGCCTCCGATCCCGAATCAGCAATCAGCCCCAGCATTTT	CASLRSRISNQPQHF
TRBJ2-5	NA	NA	TRBV7-8	TGTGCCAGCAGCTTAAATAACGCAATTCAAGAGACCCAGTACTTC	CASSLNNAIQETQYF
TRBJ2-3	many	NA	TRBV20-1	TGCAGTGGAAAGGCCCGGGAGTGGGCAGATACGCAGTATTTT	CSGKAREWADTQYF
TRBJ2-7	few	TRBD1	TRBV20-1	TGCAGTGCTAGAGGGGACAGGGACGAGCAGTACTTC	CSARGDRDEQYF
TRBJ2-3	many	TRBD2	TRBV20-1	TGCAGTGCCGTTAGCGGGTTGGCCGCAGATACGCAGTATTTT	CSAVSGLAADTQYF
TRBJ2-3	many	TRBD1	TRBV4-3	TGCGCCAGCAGCCTAGAACTAGGCGACAGGGGGGCAGATACGCAGTATTTT	CASSLELGDRGADTQYF
TRBJ2-1	many	NA	TRBV5-1	TGCGCCAGCATAGGGGAAGGACTGGACTCCTACAATGAGCAGTTCTTC	CASIGEGLDSYNEQFF
TRBJ2-7	many	TRBD1	TRBV9	TGTGCCAGCAGCGTAGCTACAGGGGGAGGCGAGCAGTACTTC	CASSVATGGGEQYF
TRBJ2-3	NA	NA	TRBV14	TGTGCCAGCAGTTATGGGACTCTCTTTAGCACAGATACGCAGTATTTT	CASSYGTLFSTDTQYF
TRBJ2-3	many	NA	TRBV11-2	TGTGCCAGCAGCGGGCACGGGACCACCAGCGAGCTCGATACGCAGTATTTT	CASSGHGTTSELDTQYF
TRBJ1-1	NA	TRBD1	TRBV10-3	TGTGCCATCACGACAGGGGAGAACACTGAAGCTTTCTTT	CAITTGENTEAFF
TRBJ2-2	NA	NA	TRBV5-5	TGTGCCAGCAGCTTGGTGGGGGCAGGCACCGGGGAGCTGTTTTTT	CASSLVGAGTGELFF
TRBJ2-7	many	TRBD1	TRBV5-1	TGCGCCAGCAGCTTAGGGACAGGGTCCAACGAGCAGTACTTC	CASSLGTGSNEQYF
TRBJ2-1	NA	NA	TRBV15	TGTGCCACCAGCAGAGATGGGGATACTACAAAACAATACAATGAGCAGTTCTTC	CATSRDGDTTKQYNEQFF
TRBJ2-2	NA	TRBD1	TRBV14	TGTGCCAGCAGCCAAGTCTGGACAGGGGTCACCGGGGAGCTGTTTTTT	CASSQVWTGVTGELFF
TRBJ2-1	many	TRBD2	TRBV6-1	TGTGCCAGCAGCCGGGGGGGTGAGCAGTTCTTC	CASSRGGEQFF
TRBJ2-3	many	NA	TRBV5-1	TGCGCCAGCAGCTTGGAGGGACCGGCAGATACGCAGTATTTT	CASSLEGPADTQYF
TRBJ1-1	many	NA	TRBV12-3/TRBV12-4	TGTGCCAGCACCCAACACCCGGAAACTGAAGCTTTCTTT	CASTQHPETEAFF
TRBJ2-1	many	NA	TRBV20-1	TGCAGTGCTCCCAGACAGGGTGGCGGGAGCTCCTACAATGAGCAGTTCTTC	CSAPRQGGGSSYNEQFF
TRBJ2-5	many	TRBD2	TRBV20-1	TGCAGTGCTGTGACTAGCGAACAAGAGACCCAGTACTTC	CSAVTSEQETQYF
TRBJ2-7	many	NA	TRBV12-3/TRBV12-4	TGTGCCAGCAGTTTTTGGGACGAGCAGTACTTC	CASSFWDEQYF
TRBJ2-3	many	NA	TRBV6-2/TRBV6-3	TGTGCCAGCAGTACCCCCAGGGTTGCGGACAAGACGAGGGATACGCAGTATTTT	CASSTPRVADKTRDTQYF
TRBJ2-3	many	NA	TRBV7-2	TGTGCCAGCAGTCCCGACCTAGGAACAGATACGCAGTATTTT	CASSPDLGTDTQYF
TRBJ1-3	many	NA	TRBV3-1	TGTGCCAGCAGCCCACGGACAGTCTCTGGAAACACCATATATTTT	CASSPRTVSGNTIYF
TRBJ2-1	many	TRBD2	TRBV6-5	TGTGCCAGCAGGCTAGCGGGAGCCGGCAATGAGCAGTTCTTC	CASRLAGAGNEQFF
TRBJ1-1	NA	TRBD1	TRBV28	TGTGCCATTTTGACAGGGGGGAACACTGAAGCTTTCTTT	CAILTGGNTEAFF
TRBJ2-1	many	NA	TRBV12-3/TRBV12-4	TGTGCCAGCAGTTTAGCGGCCCATTACAATGAGCAGTTCTTC	CASSLAAHYNEQFF
TRBJ2-5	many	NA	TRBV28	TGTGCCAGCAGATCTGGCATGGTGATAGGGGAGACCCAGTACTTC	CASRSGMVIGETQYF
TRBJ2-7	many	NA	TRBV6-5	TGTGCCAGCAGTTCTTCACCCTACTACGAGCAGTACTTC	CASSSSPYYEQYF
TRBJ2-7	many	TRBD1	TRBV4-2	TGTGCCAGCAGCCAGACAGGGGGCGGCTCCTACGAGCAGTACTTC	CASSQTGGGSYEQYF
TRBJ2-1	many	NA	TRBV29-1	TGCAGCGTTGAGCTAGTAGCGAATGAGCAGTTCTTC	CSVELVANEQFF